This note documents a single TCR beta chain sequence. The entry originates in a study of blood T cell repertoires in COVID-19. Study overall: From the United States, Italy and Spain came samples of acute and convalescent COVID-19. The cDNA or gDNA used as material had been derived from T cells, B-cell-depleted T cells, or PBMCs.

Germline CDR1 SGHVS, CDR2 FNYEAQ. CDR3 length equals 17 residues. The V segment lost 1 base and the J segment 4 bases; nucleotides outside the gene matches: 5. Original processing methods: Quantification of nucleated cells was approximated via reference gene primer amplification. Profiling relied on immunoSEQ multiplex PCR, and the TCRdb table lists in-frame clones only, not all of them. The V and J calls and clone size were taken over from that table, and D and trimming were inferred from the DNA. Of some 50,000 clones in the sample, around four fifths are singletons; the top ten hold 2.6%. The sample consisted of peripheral blood. The TCR was taken from a man aged 45-60 years with acute or convalescent COVID-19. The chain couples TRBV7-6 to TRBJ2-2; 11 positions agree with TRBD1. CDR3 protein: CASSLGFGTGGTGELFF. CDR3 in DNA: TGTGCCAGCAGCTTAGGATTCGGGACAGGGGGCACCGGGGAGCTGTTTTTT.